The 23 T cell receptor beta chains below come from one sample, sequenced in a study of T cell repertoires in cytomegalovirus infection. Each CDR3 protein gets one entry after TCRdb re-called the reads with MiXCR. The sample consists of fewer than 400,000 distinct CDR3 sequences, approximately 18% of them appearing once. Sequenced input: PBMCs. These receptors were collected from a human donor in good health (CMV status not recorded). Some clones in this sample may be carry-over from other donors' samples.

This clonotype was seen only once. The chain is built from TRBV7-2 and TRBJ2-7; 7 positions agree with TRBD2. The CDR3 runs to 14 residues. Trimming at V came to 1 base and at J to 3 bases, leaving 3 bases not matched to a gene. CDR1 is SGHTA, CDR2 FQGNSA, per germline. The chain's CDR3 is CASSLVTSDYEQYF. DNA of the CDR3: TGTGCCAGCAGCTTAGTTACTAGCGACTACGAGCAGTACTTC.

This clonotype appeared many times. The rearrangement uses TRBV6-1 and TRBJ2-3; 9 nucleotides align to TRBD2. CDR3 size: 14 residues. Trimming removed 6 bases from V and 0 bases from J; junction bases left unmatched: 1. The germline CDR1 and CDR2 sequences are MNHNS and SASEGT. The CDR3 here is CASRGLASTDTQYF. The CDR3 nucleotides are TGTGCCAGCAGAGGACTAGCGAGCACAGATACGCAGTATTTT.

V usage is TRBV7-8 and J usage is TRBJ1-1; no definite D call. Trimming cost V 1 base and J 0 bases, with 9 bases left between them. The CDR3 runs to 15 residues. Germline V lookup: CDR1 SGHVS, CDR2 FQNEAQ. CDR3 coding DNA: TGTGCCAGCAGCTTAGAGGCGGCCATGAACACTGAAGCTTTCTTT. This translates into CASSLEAAMNTEAFF.

This clonotype appeared a few times. This chain connects TRBV3-1 to TRBJ2-1; 10 bases agree with TRBD2. This CDR3 region has 18 residues. The germline gives CDR1 LGHDT, CDR2 YNNKEL (reference sequence). V was clipped by 0 bases and J by 3 bases; unmatched bases: 8. The CDR3 here is CASSQDSQRGGVYNEQFF. The CDR3 nucleotides are TGTGCCAGCAGCCAAGATAGCCAGCGGGGGGGGGTCTACAATGAGCAGTTCTTC.

The V gene is TRBV19, the J gene TRBJ2-1; 7 bases are shared with TRBD2. Losses at the gene ends were 7 bases for V and 11 bases for J; bases not matched to a gene: 14. The CDR3 is 14 amino acids. CDR1 and CDR2 (germline): LNHDA, SQIVND (reference sequence). The CDR3 DNA reads TGTGCCAGTATCACTACTGGGGGGGGGGGGAAGCAGTTCTTC. Residues: CASITTGGGGKQFF.

This clonotype was counted many times. The chain couples TRBV7-6 to TRBJ1-1; D call uncertain. CDR3 length: 13 amino acids. Per the germline V gene, CDR1 is SGHVS and CDR2 is FNYEAQ. V was trimmed by 1 base and J by 5 bases, leaving 8 bases between them. The CDR3 sequence is CASSLGIATEAFF. The DNA of the CDR3 is TGTGCCAGCAGCTTAGGGATCGCGACTGAAGCTTTCTTT.

About this clonotype: This clone may be a read error of a much larger clone one base away. The chain recombines TRBV5-5 with TRBJ1-4; D gene ambiguous. There are 16 residues in the CDR3. Germline loops: CDR1 SGHKS, CDR2 YYEKEE (reference sequence). V lost 4 bases and J 8 bases, leaving 21 bases between the germline ends. CDR3 in amino acids: CASSTTPAGDREKLFF. The DNA of the CDR3 is TGTGCCAGCAGCACTACCCCGGCAGGCGATCGGGAAAAACTGTTTTTT.

The sample holds many counts of this clonotype. The chain links TRBV7-2 to TRBJ2-1; 11 nucleotides match TRBD2. In germline, CDR1 is SGHTA, CDR2 FQGNSA. There are 15 residues in the CDR3. V trimming: 5 bases; J trimming: 4 bases; junction bases outside the gene matches: 4. The CDR3 protein is CASSISGGAYNEQFF. The CDR3 nucleotides read TGTGCCAGCAGCATTAGCGGGGGGGCGTACAATGAGCAGTTCTTC.

This clonotype appeared many times. The chain uses TRBV12-3 or TRBV12-4 and TRBJ1-4; no definite D call. Trimming left V 4 bases short and J 7 bases short, with 4 bases between. The CDR3 spans 11 residues. In DNA form, the CDR3 reads TGTGCCAGCAGTTCGGGTGAAAAACTGTTTTTT. It translates to CASSSGEKLFF.

The V and J genes are TRBV11-2 and TRBJ1-3, with D tentatively TRBD1 (5 bases). The germline CDR1 and CDR2 sequences are SGHAT and FQNNGV. With 6 bases removed from V and 0 bases from J, the gap between germline ends came to 15 bases. The CDR3 length is 16 residues. CDR3 region: CASSSPLGLSGNTIYF. The CDR3, as DNA: TGTGCCAGCAGTTCCCCTTTGGGGCTCTCTGGAAACACCATATATTTT.

Only a few counts were recorded for this clonotype. Given a much more abundant clone one base away, this may be a read error. The rearrangement links TRBV7-2 to TRBJ2-4; no definite D call. The germline V and J ends were trimmed by 8 bases and 0 bases, with 11 bases remaining between them. Germline V lookup: CDR1 SGHTA, CDR2 FQGNSA. There are 14 residues in the CDR3. This CDR3 is CASAPGPAKNIQYF. The CDR3 region has the DNA TGTGCCAGCGCCCCGGGCCCAGCCAAAAACATTCAGTACTTC.

This clonotype was picked up many times. This chain joins TRBV5-1 and TRBJ2-5; D not resolved. The germline V and J ends were trimmed by 0 bases and 5 bases, with 14 bases remaining between them. This CDR3 spans 15 amino acids. Germline CDR1 and CDR2: SGHRS and YFSETQ. CDR3 in amino acids: CASSLGDGVWETQYF. The CDR3 bases are TGCGCCAGCAGCTTGGGTGACGGAGTATGGGAGACCCAGTACTTC. Combining the CDR3 with reference TRBV5-1 and TRBJ2-5 gives the whole variable domain KAGVTQTPRYLIKTRGQQVTLSCSPISGHRSVSWYQQTPGQGLQFLFEYFSETQRNKGNFPGRFSGRQFSNSRSEMNVSTLELGDSALYLCASSLGDGVWETQYFGPGTRLLVL.

At least ten counts were recorded for this clonotype. J is TRBJ1-3 and V is TRBV6-1; no reliable D call. The germline V gene has CDR1 MNHNS and CDR2 SASEGT. The CDR3 extends over 14 amino acids. Between the trimmed V and J ends, which lost 7 bases and 2 bases, there was a span of 12 bases. DNA of the CDR3: TGTGCCAGCACATTGACTGATACTGGAAACACCATATATTTT. Translation gives CASTLTDTGNTIYF.

Written as DNA, the CDR3 is TGTGCCACCCGACTACTAGGGGGTAATGAGCAGTTCTTC. Translation: CATRLLGGNEQFF. V gene TRBV15 combines with J gene TRBJ2-1; TRBD1 is a possible D gene (6 bases). The CDR3 spans 13 residues. The V end was cut by 8 bases, the J end by 7 bases, with 15 bases between. Germline-derived CDR1 and CDR2 are LNHNV and YYDKDF (reference sequence).

This clonotype was seen a handful of times. The chain is built from TRBV19 and TRBJ2-1; D may be TRBD1 or TRBD2 (5 bases each). Germline CDR1 is LNHDA and CDR2 is SQIVND (reference sequence). The length of the CDR3 is 16 residues. Trimming stripped 5 bases from V and 6 bases from J, with 20 bases between. CDR3 nucleotides: TGTGCCAGTAGTCCCTGGGACCTCAAATTTATCAATGAGCAGTTCTTC. As protein: CASSPWDLKFINEQFF.

The chain combines TRBV12-3 or TRBV12-4 with TRBJ1-2; D not resolved. Between the trimmed V and J ends, which lost 5 bases and 4 bases, there was a span of 11 bases. This CDR3 comprises 13 residues. This chain's CDR3 is CASSRGGLYGYTF. The CDR3 nucleotides read TGTGCCAGCAGTCGCGGAGGCCTCTATGGCTACACCTTC.

Here the CDR3 DNA reads TGTGCCAGCTCACCCTGGTCGGGGGCGAACACTGAAGCTTTCTTT. This gives the protein CASSPWSGANTEAFF. The chain links TRBV18 to TRBJ1-1, with D perhaps TRBD1 (6 bases). The CDR3 sequence is 15 residues long. The germline V gene encodes CDR1 KGHSH and CDR2 LQKENI. The V gene lost 3 bases and the J gene lost 1 base, with 12 bases spanning the gap.

This clonotype showed up just a few times. V usage is TRBV2 and J usage is TRBJ2-3; 8 bases are a match to TRBD1. CDR3 length equals 17 residues. Germline lookup yields CDR1 SNHLY and CDR2 FYNNEI. V shed 3 bases, J shed 3 bases, and the junction held 11 bases outside the gene matches. CDR3 in DNA: TGTGCCAGCAGTGACGACCCCCGGACAGGGCGGACAGATACGCAGTATTTT. Translating it yields CASSDDPRTGRTDTQYF.

At least ten counts were recorded for this clonotype. V gene TRBV7-2 combines with J gene TRBJ2-5; 8 nucleotides align to TRBD1. From germline, CDR1 is SGHTA and CDR2 FQGNSA. The CDR3 consists of 15 residues. V shed 3 bases, J shed 1 base, and the junction held 4 bases outside the gene matches. CDR3 in DNA: TGTGCCAGCAGCTTGGACAGGGTTTCCCAAGAGACCCAGTACTTC. Its translation: CASSLDRVSQETQYF.

This clonotype was recorded many times. The V call is TRBV7-9, the J call TRBJ2-7, with D unclear. V was pared by 2 bases and J by 3 bases, with 17 bases between. The CDR3 spans 16 residues. CDR1 is SEHNR and CDR2 is FQNEAQ in the germline V gene (reference sequence). CDR3 in amino acids: CASSLFERTVDYEQYF. The CDR3, as DNA: TGTGCCAGCAGCTTATTTGAAAGGACGGTTGACTACGAGCAGTACTTC.

The V and J genes are TRBV30 and TRBJ2-1; no definite D call. The germline CDR1 and CDR2 sequences are GTSNPN and SVGIG (reference sequence). Between the trimmed V and J ends, which lost 3 bases and 14 bases, there was a span of 14 bases. CDR3 length: 11 residues. CDR3 loop: CAWSQYRLKFF. As DNA, the CDR3 is TGTGCCTGGAGCCAATATCGTCTCAAGTTCTTC.

This chain joins TRBV6-6 and TRBJ2-3, with 10 positions matching TRBD2. The V gene end was trimmed by 0 bases and the J gene end by 1 base; junction bases not matched to a gene: 1. The germline V gene encodes CDR1 MNHNY and CDR2 SVGAGI (reference sequence). The CDR3 is made up of 16 amino acids. The CDR3 protein is CASSYSLAGGTDTQYF. The CDR3 DNA follows: TGTGCCAGCAGTTACTCGCTAGCGGGGGGCACAGATACGCAGTATTTT.

The chain links TRBV5-5 to TRBJ2-1, with 13 bases that match TRBD2. CDR3 length equals 15 residues. Per the germline V gene, CDR1 is SGHKS and CDR2 is YYEKEE (reference sequence). The V gene end was trimmed by 4 bases and the J gene end by 9 bases; junction bases not matched to a gene: 7. Here the CDR3 reads CASSPPGLAGSEQFF. CDR3 coding DNA: TGTGCCAGCAGCCCTCCGGGACTAGCGGGAAGTGAGCAGTTCTTC.